This T cell receptor beta chain stems from a study of regulatory T cells in long-lasting Graves disease. Findings and caveats of the study: Thyroid tissue was not studied; only peripheral blood was. Newly diagnosed patients shared about 950 public clonotypes; persistent patients shared approximately 2,700.

The time point was: persistent/refractory GD, antithyroid drugs over 5 years with positive TRAb. Making the TCR library involved RNA that had been extracted from PBMCs. An endocrinology department in Xi'an, China, recruited the patients. The CDR3 contains 18 residues. Germline CDR1 is SGHRS and CDR2 is YFSETQ. The trim removed 4 bases at V and 3 bases at J, leaving 19 bases unmatched. This clonotype was observed many times. The antigen is unknown. Libraries of TCR beta came from iRepertoire HTBI primers plus Arm-PCR of CDR3 regions. TCRdb fed the multiplex PCR reads into MiXCR, producing one record per CDR3 protein. The data show about 470,000 distinct CDR3 sequences, about 22% seen once.

The source material was peripheral blood mononuclear cells (PBMCs), sampled when the disease was refractory, from a patient treated with antithyroid drugs. This sequence originates from a female donor with Graves disease. The chain carries TRBV5-1 and TRBJ2-7; 7 nucleotides align to TRBD1. CDR3 residues: CASSPRVPGRGQHYEQYF. The DNA of the CDR3 is TGCGCCAGCAGCCCCCGGGTCCCGGGACGGGGACAGCACTACGAGCAGTACTTC.